This T cell receptor (beta chain) is drawn from a study of radiation and T cells in renal cell carcinoma. Study details: Nephrectomy followed 15 Gy stereotactic body radiation by 4 weeks. Notes on the study in general: Top tumor clonotypes rose in blood 2 weeks post-radiation, then contracted.

Germline loops: CDR1 LNHDA, CDR2 SQIVND (reference sequence). The CDR3 has 15 residues. Trimming removed 5 bases from V and 3 bases from J; junction bases left unmatched: 8. This clone was recorded once. Its target is unknown. TCRdb's copy holds only in-frame clones and misses some; the assay was immunoSEQ multiplex PCR. The top ten clones hold approximately 22% of a sample with some 150,000 clones, less than 90% of them seen once. The sample's time point: baseline pretreatment blood. Treatment of the sample: 15 Gy SBRT to primary tumor, nephrectomy 4 weeks later. The patient's renal cell carcinoma had clear cell pathology.

This chain joins TRBV19 and TRBJ2-7; 9 bases are a match to TRBD1. The sequence was collected from a woman aged 45 to 65 with renal cell carcinoma. Sequenced material: blood, taken from a patient whose treatment included radiotherapy and nephrectomy. The CDR3 region has the DNA TGTGCCAGTAGTGGACAGGGGATAAGAGGCTACGAGCAGTACTTC. Residues: CASSGQGIRGYEQYF.